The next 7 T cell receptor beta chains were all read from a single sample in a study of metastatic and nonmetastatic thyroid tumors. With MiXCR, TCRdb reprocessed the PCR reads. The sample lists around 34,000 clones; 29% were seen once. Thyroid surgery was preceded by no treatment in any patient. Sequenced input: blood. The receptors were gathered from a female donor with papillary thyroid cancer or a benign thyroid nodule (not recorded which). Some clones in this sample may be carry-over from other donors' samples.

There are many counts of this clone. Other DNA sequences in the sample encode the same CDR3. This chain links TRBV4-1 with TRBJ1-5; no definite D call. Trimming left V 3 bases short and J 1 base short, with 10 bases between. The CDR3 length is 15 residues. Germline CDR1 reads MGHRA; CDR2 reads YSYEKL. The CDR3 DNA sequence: TGCGCCAGCAGCCAGGTAACGGGAAGCAATCAGCCCCAGCATTTT. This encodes CASSQVTGSNQPQHF.

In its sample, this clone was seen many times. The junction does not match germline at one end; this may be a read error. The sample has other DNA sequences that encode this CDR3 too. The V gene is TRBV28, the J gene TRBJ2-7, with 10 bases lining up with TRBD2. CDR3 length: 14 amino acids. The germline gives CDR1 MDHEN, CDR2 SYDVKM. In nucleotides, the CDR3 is TGTGCCAGCATTGCAGCGGGGGGGGACTACGAGCAATACTTC. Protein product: CASIAAGGDYEQYF.

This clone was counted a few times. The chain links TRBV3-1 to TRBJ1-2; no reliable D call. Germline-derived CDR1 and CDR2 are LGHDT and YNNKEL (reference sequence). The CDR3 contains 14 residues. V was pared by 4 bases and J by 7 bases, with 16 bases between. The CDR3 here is CASSPTKGSSGYTF. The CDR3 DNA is TGTGCCAGCAGCCCTACCAAGGGCAGTAGTGGCTACACCTTC.

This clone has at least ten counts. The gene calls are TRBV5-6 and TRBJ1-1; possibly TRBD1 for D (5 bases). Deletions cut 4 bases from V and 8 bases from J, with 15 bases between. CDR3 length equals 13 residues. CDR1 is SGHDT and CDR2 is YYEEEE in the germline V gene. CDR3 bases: TGTGCCAGCAGCCGCACCCAGGGTCCCGAAGCTTTCTTT. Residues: CASSRTQGPEAFF.

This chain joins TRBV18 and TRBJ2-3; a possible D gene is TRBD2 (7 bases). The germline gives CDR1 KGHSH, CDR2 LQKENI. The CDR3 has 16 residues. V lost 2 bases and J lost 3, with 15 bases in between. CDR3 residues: CASSPRGGSSTDTQYF. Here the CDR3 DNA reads TGTGCCAGCTCACCAAGGGGGGGTTCAAGTACAGATACGCAGTATTTT. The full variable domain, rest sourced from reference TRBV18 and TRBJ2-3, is NAGVMQNPRHLVRRRGQEARLRCSPMKGHSHVYWYRQLPEEGLKFMVYLQKENIIDESGMPKERFSAEFPKEGPSILRIQQVVRGDSAAYFCASSPRGGSSTDTQYFGPGTRLTVL.

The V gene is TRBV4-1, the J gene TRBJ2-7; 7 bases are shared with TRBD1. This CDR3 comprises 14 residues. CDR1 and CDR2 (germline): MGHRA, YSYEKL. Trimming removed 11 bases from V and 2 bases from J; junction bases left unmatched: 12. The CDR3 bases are TGCGCCCGAAGACAGATAGGGGGCACCTACGAGCAGTACTTC. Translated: CARRQIGGTYEQYF.

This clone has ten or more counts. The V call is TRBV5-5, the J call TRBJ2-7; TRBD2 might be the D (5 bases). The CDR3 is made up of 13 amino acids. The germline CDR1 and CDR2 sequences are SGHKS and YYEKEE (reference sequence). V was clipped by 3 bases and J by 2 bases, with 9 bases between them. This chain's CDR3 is CASSSPGTYEQYF. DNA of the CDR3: TGTGCCAGCAGCTCACCGGGGACCTACGAGCAGTACTTC. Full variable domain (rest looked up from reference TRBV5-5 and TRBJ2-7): DAGVTQSPTHLIKTRGQQVTLRCSPISGHKSVSWYQQVLGQGPQFIFQYYEKEERGRGNFPDRFSARQFPNYSSELNVNALLLGDSALYLCASSSPGTYEQYFGPGTRLTVT.